This T cell receptor (beta chain) was captured in a study of blood T cell repertoires in COVID-19 (dated by TCRdb to 2018 to 2021). Regarding the research as a whole: Collaborator samples came from the United States, Italy and Spain and covered acute and convalescent phases of COVID-19. Where HLA class I and class II types were available, the types were taken from metadata supplied by the sample provider, not from assay-based typing. The sample metadata nearly always contained a de-identified subject ID, COVID-19 status, age in years and sex. The repertoires were released in a freely available public database meant as a resource for research on the immune response to SARS-CoV-2. The prospective study material was composed of cDNA or gDNA derived from T cells, B-cell-depleted T cells, or PBMCs. Deeply sampled blood TCRbeta repertoires from subjects exposed to, actively infected with, or recovered from COVID-19 were included in the dataset. The samples were drawn from two sources: the first 160 participants of the ongoing ImmuneRACE study, and 1,254 subjects contributed by 6 global collaborators. Overall study outcomes, separate from this receptor: The quantity of clinical and demographic metadata differed by source and by participant and was supplied without curation.

Samples from volunteer blood donors who had recovered from COVID-19 were contributed by a second Seattle source. Collaborating institutions collected whole blood in K2EDTA tubes following their own protocols. For TCRbeta analysis, collaborators shipped samples as frozen whole blood, isolated PBMCs, or DNA extracted from either of those sample types. TCRbeta CDR3 regions were amplified from genomic DNA by means of the immunoSEQ Assay, a bias-controlled multiplex PCR. For the original study's pipeline: Nucleated cell counts per sample were estimated from amplification of reference gene primers within the assay. Sequence reads were collapsed and filtered to measure the absolute abundance of every unique TCRbeta CDR3 rearrangement. Productive Simpson clonality was computed per sample as the square root of Simpson's diversity index over productive rearrangements. TCRdb's version of the immuneACCESS table is confined to in-frame rearrangements and falls short of the full clone set. An unresolved V gene accounts for under half of the shortfall where checked; the remainder is of unknown origin. V and J calls plus clone size are reproduced from that table; the DNA served to infer D and trimming. Recorded for this sample are 250,000 to 300,000 clones; roughly 80% of them occurred a single time. Under 5.5% of the sample goes to the ten largest clones.

Inclusive of the bounding cysteine and phenylalanine, the CDR3 is 15 residues long. Only the CDR3 DNA stays, 45 bases, in frame from base 1. The germline V gene supplies CDR1 MGHRA and CDR2 YSYEKL. The junction shows trimming of 0 bases on V and 4 bases on J, plus 9 bases between the germline ends. As regards this clone: Its antigen is still unknown. No much larger clone exists at a distance of one base, and base qualities are not known.

The source of this sequence is a man aged 55 to 70 who had recovered from COVID-19. The chain is made from TRBV4-1 and TRBJ2-2, with a weak D call of TRBD1 (6 bases match). The sample was peripheral blood. The CDR3 protein is CASSQDWTATGELFF. The DNA sequence is given as TGCGCCAGCAGCCAAGATTGGACAGCCACCGGGGAGCTGTTTTTT.